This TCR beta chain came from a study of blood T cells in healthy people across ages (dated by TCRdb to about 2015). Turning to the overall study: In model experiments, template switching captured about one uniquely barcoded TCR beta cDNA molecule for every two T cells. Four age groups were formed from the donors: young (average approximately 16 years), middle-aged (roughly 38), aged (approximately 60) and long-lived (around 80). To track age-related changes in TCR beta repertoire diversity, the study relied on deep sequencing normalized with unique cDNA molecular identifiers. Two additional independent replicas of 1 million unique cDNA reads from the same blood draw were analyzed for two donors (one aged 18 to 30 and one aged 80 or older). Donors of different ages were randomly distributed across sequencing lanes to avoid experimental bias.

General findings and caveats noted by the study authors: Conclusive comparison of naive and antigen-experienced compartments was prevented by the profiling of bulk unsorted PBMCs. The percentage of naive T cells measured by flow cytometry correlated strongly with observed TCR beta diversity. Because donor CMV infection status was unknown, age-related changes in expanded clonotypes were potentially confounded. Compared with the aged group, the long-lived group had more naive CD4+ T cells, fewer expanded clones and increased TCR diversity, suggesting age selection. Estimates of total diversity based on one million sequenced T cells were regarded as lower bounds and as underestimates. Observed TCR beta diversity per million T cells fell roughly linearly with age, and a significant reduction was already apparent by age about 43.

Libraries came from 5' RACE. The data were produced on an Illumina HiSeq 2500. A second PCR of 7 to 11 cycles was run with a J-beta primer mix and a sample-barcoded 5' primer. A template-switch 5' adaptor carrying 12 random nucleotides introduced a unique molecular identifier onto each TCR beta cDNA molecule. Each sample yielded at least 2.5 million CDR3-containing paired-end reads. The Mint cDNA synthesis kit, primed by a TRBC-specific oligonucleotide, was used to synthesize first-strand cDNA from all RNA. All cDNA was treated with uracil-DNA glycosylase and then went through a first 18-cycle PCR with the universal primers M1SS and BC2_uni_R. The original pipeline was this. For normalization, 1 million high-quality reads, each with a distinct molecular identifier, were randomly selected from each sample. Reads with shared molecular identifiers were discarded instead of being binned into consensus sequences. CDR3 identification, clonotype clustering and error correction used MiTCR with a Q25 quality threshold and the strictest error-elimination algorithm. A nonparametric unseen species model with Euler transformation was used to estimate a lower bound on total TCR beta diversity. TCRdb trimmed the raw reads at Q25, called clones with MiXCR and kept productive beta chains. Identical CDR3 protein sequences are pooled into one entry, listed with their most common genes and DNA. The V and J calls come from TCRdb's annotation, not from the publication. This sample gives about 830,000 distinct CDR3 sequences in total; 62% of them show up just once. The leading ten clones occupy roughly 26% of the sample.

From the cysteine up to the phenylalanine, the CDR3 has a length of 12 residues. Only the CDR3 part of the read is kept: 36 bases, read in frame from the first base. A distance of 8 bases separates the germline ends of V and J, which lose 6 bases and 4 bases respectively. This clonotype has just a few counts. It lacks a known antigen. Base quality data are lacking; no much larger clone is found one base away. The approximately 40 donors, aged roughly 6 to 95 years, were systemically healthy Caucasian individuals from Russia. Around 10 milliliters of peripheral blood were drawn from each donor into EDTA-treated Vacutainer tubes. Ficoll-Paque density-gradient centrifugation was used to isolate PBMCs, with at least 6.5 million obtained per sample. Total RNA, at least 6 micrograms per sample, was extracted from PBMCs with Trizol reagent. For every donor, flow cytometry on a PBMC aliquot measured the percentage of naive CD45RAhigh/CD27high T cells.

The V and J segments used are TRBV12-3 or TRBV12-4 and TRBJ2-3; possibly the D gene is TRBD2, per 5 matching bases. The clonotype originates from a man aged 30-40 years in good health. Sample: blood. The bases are TGTGCCAGCAGGAGGGCATCAGATACGCAGTATTTT. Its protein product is CASRRASDTQYF.